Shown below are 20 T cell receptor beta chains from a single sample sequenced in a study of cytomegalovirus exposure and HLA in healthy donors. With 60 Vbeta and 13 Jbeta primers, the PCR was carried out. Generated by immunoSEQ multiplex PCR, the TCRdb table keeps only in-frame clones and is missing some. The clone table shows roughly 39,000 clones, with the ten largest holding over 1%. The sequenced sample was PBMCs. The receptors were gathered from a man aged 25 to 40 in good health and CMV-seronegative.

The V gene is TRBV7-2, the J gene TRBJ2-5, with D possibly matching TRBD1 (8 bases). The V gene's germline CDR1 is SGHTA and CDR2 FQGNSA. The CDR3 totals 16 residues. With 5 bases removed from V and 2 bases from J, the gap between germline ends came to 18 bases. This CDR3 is CASSRQTGGLQETQYF. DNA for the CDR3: TGTGCCAGCAGCCGACAAACAGGGGGACTACAAGAGACCCAGTACTTC.

The CDR3 region is CASSLAGTGRYEQYF. CDR3 sequence (DNA): TGTGCCAGCAGTTTAGCCGGGACTGGGCGATACGAGCAGTACTTC. The chain uses TRBV27 and TRBJ2-7, with a weak D call TRBD2 (6 bases). The germline gives CDR1 MNHEY, CDR2 SMNVEV (reference sequence). Trimming pared 2 bases from V and 4 bases from J, leaving 15 bases between. This CDR3 is 15 amino acids long.

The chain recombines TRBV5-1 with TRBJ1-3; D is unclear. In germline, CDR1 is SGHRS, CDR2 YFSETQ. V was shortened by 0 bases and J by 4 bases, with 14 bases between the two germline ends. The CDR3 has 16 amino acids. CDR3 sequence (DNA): TGCGCCAGCAGCTTGGGCCAACTTGGGAGCGGAAACACCATATATTTT. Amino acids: CASSLGQLGSGNTIYF.

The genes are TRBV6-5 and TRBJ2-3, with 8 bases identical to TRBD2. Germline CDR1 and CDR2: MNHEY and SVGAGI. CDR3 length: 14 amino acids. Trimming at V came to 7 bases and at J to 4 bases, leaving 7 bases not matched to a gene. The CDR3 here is CASKTREDADTQYF. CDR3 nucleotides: TGTGCCAGCAAGACGCGGGAGGATGCAGATACGCAGTATTTT.

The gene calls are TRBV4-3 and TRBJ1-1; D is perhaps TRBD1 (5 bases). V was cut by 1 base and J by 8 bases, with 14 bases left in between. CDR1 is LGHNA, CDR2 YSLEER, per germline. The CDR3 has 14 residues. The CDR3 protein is CASSQAGRGEEAFF. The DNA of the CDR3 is TGCGCCAGCAGCCAAGCGGGCCGGGGGGAGGAAGCTTTCTTT.

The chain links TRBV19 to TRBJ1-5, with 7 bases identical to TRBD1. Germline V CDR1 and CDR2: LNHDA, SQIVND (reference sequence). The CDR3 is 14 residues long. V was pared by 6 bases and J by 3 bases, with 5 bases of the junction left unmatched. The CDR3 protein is CASRSGQNNQPQHF. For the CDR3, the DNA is TGTGCCAGTAGATCGGGACAGAACAATCAGCCCCAGCATTTT.

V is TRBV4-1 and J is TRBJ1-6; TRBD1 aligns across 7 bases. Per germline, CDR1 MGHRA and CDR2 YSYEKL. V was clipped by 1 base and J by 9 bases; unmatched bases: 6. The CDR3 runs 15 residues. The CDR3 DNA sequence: TGCGCCAGCAGCCAAGCCGACAGGGACAGTTCACCCCTCCACTTT. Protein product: CASSQADRDSSPLHF.

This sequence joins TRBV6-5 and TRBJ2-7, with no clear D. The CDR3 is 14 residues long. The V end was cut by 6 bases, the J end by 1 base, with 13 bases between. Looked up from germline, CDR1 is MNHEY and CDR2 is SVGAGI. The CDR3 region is CASRLLETSYEQYF. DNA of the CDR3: TGTGCCAGCAGACTTTTAGAGACATCCTACGAGCAGTACTTC.

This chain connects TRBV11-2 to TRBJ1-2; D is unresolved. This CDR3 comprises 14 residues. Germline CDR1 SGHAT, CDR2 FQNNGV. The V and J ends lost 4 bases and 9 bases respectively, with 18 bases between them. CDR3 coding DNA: TGTGCCAGCAGCTCCTTGCGCGGAGGTAGGAGCTACACCTTC. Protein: CASSSLRGGRSYTF.

Here the CDR3 reads CSVGSADNEQFF. The DNA for the CDR3 is TGCAGCGTTGGGTCAGCGGACAATGAGCAGTTCTTC. V is TRBV29-1 and J is TRBJ2-1, with D maybe TRBD2 (5 bases). Trimming cost V 4 bases and J 5 bases, with 9 bases left between them. This CDR3 spans 12 amino acids. Germline V gene lookup returns CDR1 SQVTM and CDR2 ANQGSEA.

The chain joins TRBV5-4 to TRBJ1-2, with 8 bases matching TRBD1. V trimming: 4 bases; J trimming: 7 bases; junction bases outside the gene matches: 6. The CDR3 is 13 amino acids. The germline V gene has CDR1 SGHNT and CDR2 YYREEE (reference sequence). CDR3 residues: CASSRTGSSGYTF. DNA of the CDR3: TGTGCCAGCAGCCGGACAGGGTCTTCTGGCTACACCTTC.

The CDR3 nucleotides read TGTGCCAGTAGTAGTAGCGGGAGGACAGATACGCAGTATTTT. Amino acids: CASSSSGRTDTQYF. This chain joins TRBV19 and TRBJ2-3; 10 nucleotides align to TRBD2. The V and J ends lost 4 bases and 3 bases, in that order; junction bases with no gene match: 1. Germline V gene data show CDR1 as LNHDA and CDR2 as SQIVND (reference sequence). The CDR3 spans 14 residues.

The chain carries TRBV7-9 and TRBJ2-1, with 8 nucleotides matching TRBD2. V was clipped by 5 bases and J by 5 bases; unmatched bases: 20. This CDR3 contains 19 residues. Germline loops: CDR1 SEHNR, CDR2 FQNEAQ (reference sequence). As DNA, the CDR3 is TGTGCCAGCAGCCACCCGACTAGCGCGACGCTAAGCACCGACAATGAGCAGTTCTTC. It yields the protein CASSHPTSATLSTDNEQFF. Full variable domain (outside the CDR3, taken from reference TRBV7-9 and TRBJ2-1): DTGVSQNPRHKITKRGQNVTFRCDPISEHNRLYWYRQTLGQGPEFLTYFQNEAQLEKSRLLSDRFSAERPKGSFSTLEIQRTEQGDSAMYLCASSHPTSATLSTDNEQFFGPGTRLTVL.

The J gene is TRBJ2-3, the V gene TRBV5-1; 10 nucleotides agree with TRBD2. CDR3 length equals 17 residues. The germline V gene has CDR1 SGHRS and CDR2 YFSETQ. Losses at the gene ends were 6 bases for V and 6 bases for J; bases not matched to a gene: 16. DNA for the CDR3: TGCGCCAGCAACCCGGAACTAGCGGGAACGGGGGACGATACGCAGTATTTT. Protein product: CASNPELAGTGDDTQYF.

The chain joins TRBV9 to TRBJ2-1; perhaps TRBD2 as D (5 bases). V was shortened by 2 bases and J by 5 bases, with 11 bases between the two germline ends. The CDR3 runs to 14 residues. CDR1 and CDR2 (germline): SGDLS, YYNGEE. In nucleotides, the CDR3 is TGTGCCAGCAGCGTCAGCGGACCCCACAATGAGCAGTTCTTC. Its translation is CASSVSGPHNEQFF. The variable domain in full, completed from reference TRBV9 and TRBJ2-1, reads DSGVTQTPKHLITATGQRVTLRCSPRSGDLSVYWYQQSLDQGLQFLIQYYNGEERAKGNILERFSAQQFPDLHSELNLSSLELGDSALYFCASSVSGPHNEQFFGPGTRLTVL.

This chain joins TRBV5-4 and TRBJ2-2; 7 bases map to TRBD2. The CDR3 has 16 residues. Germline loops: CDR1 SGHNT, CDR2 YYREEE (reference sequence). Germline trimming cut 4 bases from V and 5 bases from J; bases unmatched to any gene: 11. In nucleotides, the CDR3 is TGTGCCAGCAGCCTCCGGAGGGGAGGGAAGACCGGGGAGCTGTTTTTT. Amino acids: CASSLRRGGKTGELFF.

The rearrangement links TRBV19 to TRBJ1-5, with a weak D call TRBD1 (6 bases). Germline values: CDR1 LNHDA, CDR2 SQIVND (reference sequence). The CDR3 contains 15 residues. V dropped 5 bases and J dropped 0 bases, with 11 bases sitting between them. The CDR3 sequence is CASSAQGNSNQPQHF. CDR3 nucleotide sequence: TGTGCCAGTAGTGCCCAGGGGAATAGCAATCAGCCCCAGCATTTT.

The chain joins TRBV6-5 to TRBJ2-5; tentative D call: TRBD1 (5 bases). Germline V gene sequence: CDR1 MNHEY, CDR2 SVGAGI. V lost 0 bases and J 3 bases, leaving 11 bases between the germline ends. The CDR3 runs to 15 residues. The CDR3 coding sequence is TGTGCCAGCAGTTACTCGAGGCAGGGAAAAGAGACCCAGTACTTC. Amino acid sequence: CASSYSRQGKETQYF.

The CDR3 reads CASSLLPSGGTDTQYF. The CDR3 nucleotides are TGCGCCAGCAGCTTGTTGCCTAGCGGGGGCACAGATACGCAGTATTTT. This chain connects TRBV5-1 to TRBJ2-3, with 9 bases lining up with TRBD2. The germline V gene has CDR1 SGHRS and CDR2 YFSETQ. This CDR3 spans 16 amino acids. With 1 base clipped from V and 1 base from J, the junction kept 4 bases outside the gene matches.

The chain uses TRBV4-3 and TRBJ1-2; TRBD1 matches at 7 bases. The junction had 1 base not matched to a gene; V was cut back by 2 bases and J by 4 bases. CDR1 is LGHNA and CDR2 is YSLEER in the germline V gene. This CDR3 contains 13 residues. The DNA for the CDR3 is TGCGCCAGCAGCCAAAACAGGGGCTATGGCTACACCTTC. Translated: CASSQNRGYGYTF.